This T cell receptor beta chain was sequenced in a study of post-analysis software for immune sequencing data. Study-wide points: Among 5 or 6 TRBV segments more frequent in patients than controls were TRBV5-6, TRBV5-1 and TRBV20-1.

On this clonotype itself: Its antigen remains unidentified.

The length of the CDR3 is 15 residues. The germline V gene has CDR1 SGHAT and CDR2 FQNNGV. V was cut by 5 bases and J by 5 bases, with 15 bases left in between. cDNA libraries for TCR beta contained unique molecular identifiers. In TCRdb, the PCR reads were re-called with MiXCR into one record per CDR3 protein. The data contain roughly 670,000 distinct CDR3 sequences, roughly three fifths of them seen just once; the ten biggest clones take up roughly 10%. The sequence derives from a girl aged 2-15 years with multiple sclerosis. The rearrangement links TRBV11-2 to TRBJ1-4; no clear D. The specimen was blood. The CDR3 loop is CASSPEGGRNEKLFF. CDR3 DNA sequence: TGTGCCAGCAGCCCCGAAGGCGGGCGGAATGAAAAACTGTTTTTT.